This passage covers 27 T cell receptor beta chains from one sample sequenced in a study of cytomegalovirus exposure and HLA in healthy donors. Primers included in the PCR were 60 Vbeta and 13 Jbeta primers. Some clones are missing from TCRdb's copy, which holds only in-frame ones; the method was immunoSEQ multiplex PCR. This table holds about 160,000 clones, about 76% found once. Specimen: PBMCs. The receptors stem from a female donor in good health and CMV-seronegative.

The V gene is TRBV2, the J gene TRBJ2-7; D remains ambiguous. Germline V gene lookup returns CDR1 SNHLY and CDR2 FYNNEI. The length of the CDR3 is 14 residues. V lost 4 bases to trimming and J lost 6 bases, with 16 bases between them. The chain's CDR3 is CASSGFSKVSEQYF. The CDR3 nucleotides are TGTGCCAGCAGTGGATTTAGTAAAGTATCCGAGCAGTACTTC.

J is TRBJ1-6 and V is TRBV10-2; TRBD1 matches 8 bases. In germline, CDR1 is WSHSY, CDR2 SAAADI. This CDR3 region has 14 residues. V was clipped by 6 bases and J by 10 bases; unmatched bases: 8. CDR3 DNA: TGCGCCAGCAGAGGACAGGGTGAGGGGTCACCCCTCCACTTT. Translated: CASRGQGEGSPLHF.

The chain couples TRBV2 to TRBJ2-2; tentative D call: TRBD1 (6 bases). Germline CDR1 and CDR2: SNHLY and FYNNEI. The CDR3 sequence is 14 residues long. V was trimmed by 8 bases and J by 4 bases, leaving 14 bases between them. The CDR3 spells CASCYWTATGELFF. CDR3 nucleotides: TGTGCCAGCTGTTACTGGACAGCCACCGGGGAGCTGTTTTTT.

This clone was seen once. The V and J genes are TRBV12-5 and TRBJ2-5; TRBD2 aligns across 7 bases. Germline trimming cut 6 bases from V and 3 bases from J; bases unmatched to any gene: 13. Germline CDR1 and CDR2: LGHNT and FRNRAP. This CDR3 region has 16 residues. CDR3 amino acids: CASGPRGEEVKETQYF. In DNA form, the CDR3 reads TGTGCTAGTGGCCCTCGGGGGGAGGAGGTGAAAGAGACCCAGTACTTC.

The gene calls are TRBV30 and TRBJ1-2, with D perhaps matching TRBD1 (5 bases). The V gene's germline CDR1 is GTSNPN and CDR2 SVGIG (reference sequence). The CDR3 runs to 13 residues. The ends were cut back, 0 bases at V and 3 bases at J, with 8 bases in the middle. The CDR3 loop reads CAWSVMGHYGYTF. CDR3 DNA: TGTGCCTGGAGTGTAATGGGGCACTATGGCTACACCTTC.

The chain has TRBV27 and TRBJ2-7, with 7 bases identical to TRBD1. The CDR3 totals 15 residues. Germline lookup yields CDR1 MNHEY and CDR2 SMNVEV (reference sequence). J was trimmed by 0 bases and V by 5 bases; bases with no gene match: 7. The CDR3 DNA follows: TGTGCCAGCAGTGTGCCGGGACAGAACTCCTACGAGCAGTACTTC. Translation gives CASSVPGQNSYEQYF.

For the CDR3, the DNA is TGTGCCACCAGCAGCAGACAGGGAAGTGGCTACACCTTC. Protein sequence: CATSSRQGSGYTF. The V gene is TRBV15, the J gene TRBJ1-2, with 7 bases matching TRBD1. CDR3 length: 13 residues. Germline CDR1 and CDR2: LNHNV and YYDKDF (reference sequence). The trim removed 3 bases at V and 7 bases at J, leaving 5 bases unmatched.

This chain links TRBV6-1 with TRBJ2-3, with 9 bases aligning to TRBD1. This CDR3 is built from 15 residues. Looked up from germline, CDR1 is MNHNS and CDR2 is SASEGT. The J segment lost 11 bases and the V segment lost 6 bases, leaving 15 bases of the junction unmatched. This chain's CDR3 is CASRITGGGGYWQYF. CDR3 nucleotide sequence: TGTGCCAGCAGGATTACAGGGGGCGGCGGGTACTGGCAGTATTTT.

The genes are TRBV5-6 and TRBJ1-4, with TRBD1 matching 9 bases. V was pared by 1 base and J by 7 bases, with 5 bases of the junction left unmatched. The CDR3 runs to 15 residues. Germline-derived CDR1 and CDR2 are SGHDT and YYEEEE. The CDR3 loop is CASSLPGTGSEKLFF. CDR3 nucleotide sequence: TGTGCCAGCAGCTTGCCCGGGACAGGGAGTGAAAAACTGTTTTTT.

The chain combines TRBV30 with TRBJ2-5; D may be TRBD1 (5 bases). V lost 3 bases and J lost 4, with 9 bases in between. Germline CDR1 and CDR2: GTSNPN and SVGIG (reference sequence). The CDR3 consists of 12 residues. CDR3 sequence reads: CAWSSRAETQYF. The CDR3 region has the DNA TGTGCCTGGAGCTCCAGGGCAGAGACCCAGTACTTC.

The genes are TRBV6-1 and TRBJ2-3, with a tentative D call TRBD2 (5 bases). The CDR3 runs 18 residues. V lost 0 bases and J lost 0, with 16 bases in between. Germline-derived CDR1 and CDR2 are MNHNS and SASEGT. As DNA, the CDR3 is TGTGCCAGCAGTGAAGCGGTCTTGCGGGCGGCGAGCACAGATACGCAGTATTTT. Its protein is CASSEAVLRAASTDTQYF.

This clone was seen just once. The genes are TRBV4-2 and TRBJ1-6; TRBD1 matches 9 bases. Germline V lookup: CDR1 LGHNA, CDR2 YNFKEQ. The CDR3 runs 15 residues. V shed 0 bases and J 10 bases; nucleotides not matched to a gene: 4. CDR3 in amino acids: CASSQEGQGRSPLHF. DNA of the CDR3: TGTGCCAGCAGCCAAGAGGGACAGGGCCGGTCACCCCTCCACTTT.

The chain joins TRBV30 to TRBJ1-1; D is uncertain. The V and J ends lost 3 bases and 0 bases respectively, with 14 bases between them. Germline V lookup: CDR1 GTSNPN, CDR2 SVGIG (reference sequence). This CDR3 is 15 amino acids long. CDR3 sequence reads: CAWRIGVPMNTEAFF. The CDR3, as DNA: TGTGCCTGGAGGATCGGGGTGCCCATGAACACTGAAGCTTTCTTT.

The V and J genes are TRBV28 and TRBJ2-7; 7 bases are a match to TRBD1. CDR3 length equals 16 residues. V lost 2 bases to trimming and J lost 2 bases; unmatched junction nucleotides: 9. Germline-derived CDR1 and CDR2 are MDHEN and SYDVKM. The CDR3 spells CASSLTDRARTYEQYF. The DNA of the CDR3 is TGTGCCAGCAGTTTAACAGACAGGGCTCGTACCTACGAGCAGTACTTC.

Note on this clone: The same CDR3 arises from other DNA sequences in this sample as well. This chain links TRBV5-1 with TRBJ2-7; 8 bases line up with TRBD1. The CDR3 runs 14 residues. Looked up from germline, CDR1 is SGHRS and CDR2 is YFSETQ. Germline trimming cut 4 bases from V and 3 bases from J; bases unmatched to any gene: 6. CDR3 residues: CASSLGQGGYEQYF. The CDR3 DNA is TGCGCCAGCAGCCTCGGACAGGGCGGCTACGAGCAGTACTTC.

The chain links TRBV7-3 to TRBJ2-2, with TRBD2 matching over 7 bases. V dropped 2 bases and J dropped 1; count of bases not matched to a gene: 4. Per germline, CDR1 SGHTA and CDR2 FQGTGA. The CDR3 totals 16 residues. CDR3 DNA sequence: TGTGCCAGCAGCTTACAGTCTAGCGGGAACACCGGGGAGCTGTTTTTT. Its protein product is CASSLQSSGNTGELFF.

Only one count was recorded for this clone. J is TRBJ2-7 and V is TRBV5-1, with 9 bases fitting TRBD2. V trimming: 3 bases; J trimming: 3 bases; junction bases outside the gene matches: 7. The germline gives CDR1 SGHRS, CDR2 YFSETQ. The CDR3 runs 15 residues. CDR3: CASSWGISGGYEQYF. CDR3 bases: TGCGCCAGCAGCTGGGGGATTAGCGGGGGCTACGAGCAGTACTTC.

The CDR3, as DNA: TGTGCCAGCAGCTGGGGGGGGAAAAGCACAGATACGCAGTATTTT. This sequence encodes CASSWGGKSTDTQYF. The chain joins TRBV7-3 to TRBJ2-3, with 7 bases lining up with TRBD2. Trimming took 4 bases from V and 0 from J; bases not matched to a gene: 4. The CDR3 length is 15 residues. Germline CDR1 reads SGHTA; CDR2 reads FQGTGA.

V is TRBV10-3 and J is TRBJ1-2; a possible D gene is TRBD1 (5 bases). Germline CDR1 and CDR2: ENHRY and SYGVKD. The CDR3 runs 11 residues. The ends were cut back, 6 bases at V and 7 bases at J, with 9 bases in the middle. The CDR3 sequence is CAISGGAGYTF. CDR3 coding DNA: TGTGCCATCAGCGGAGGGGCTGGCTACACCTTC.

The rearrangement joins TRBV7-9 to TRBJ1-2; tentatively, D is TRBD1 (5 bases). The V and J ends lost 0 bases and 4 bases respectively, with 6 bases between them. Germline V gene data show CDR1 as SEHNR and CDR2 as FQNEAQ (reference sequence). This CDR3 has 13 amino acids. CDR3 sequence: CASSLAGLYGYTF. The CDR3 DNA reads TGTGCCAGCAGCTTAGCGGGACTCTATGGCTACACCTTC.

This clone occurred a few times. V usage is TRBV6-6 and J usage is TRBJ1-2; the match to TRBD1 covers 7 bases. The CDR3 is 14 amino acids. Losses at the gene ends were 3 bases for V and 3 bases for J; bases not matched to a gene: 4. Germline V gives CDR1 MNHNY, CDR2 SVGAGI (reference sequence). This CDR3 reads CASSYYRGDYGYTF. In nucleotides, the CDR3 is TGTGCCAGCAGTTATTACAGGGGAGACTATGGCTACACCTTC.

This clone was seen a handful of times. The CDR3 DNA sequence: TGTGCCAGCAGCTGGAGGGACAGGGGCTCTGAAGCTTTCTTT. This codes for CASSWRDRGSEAFF. This rearrangement joins TRBV7-2 to TRBJ1-1; TRBD1 aligns across 10 bases. This CDR3 comprises 14 residues. CDR1 is SGHTA and CDR2 is FQGNSA in the germline V gene. With 4 bases clipped from V and 6 bases from J, the junction kept 5 bases outside the gene matches.

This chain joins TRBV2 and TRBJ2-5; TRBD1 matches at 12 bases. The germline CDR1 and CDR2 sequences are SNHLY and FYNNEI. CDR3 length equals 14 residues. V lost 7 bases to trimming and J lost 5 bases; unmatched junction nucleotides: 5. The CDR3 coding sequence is TGTGCCAGCAATCGGGACAGGGGGCAGGAGACCCAGTACTTC. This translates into CASNRDRGQETQYF.

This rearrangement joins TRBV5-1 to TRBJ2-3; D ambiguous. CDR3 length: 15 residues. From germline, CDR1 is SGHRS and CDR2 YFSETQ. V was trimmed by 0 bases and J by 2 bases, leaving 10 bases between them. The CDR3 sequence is CASSLDPVNTDTQYF. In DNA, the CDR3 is TGCGCCAGCAGCTTGGATCCCGTAAACACAGATACGCAGTATTTT.

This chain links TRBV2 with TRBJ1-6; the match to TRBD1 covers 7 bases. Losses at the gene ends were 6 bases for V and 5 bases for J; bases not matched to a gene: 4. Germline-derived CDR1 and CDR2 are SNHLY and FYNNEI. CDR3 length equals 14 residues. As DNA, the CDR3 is TGTGCCAGCAGATTGACAGGGAATAATTCACCCCTCCACTTT. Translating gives CASRLTGNNSPLHF.

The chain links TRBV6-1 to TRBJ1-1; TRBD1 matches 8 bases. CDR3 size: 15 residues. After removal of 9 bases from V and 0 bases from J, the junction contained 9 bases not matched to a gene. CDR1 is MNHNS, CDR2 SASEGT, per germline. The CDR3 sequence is CASCPGTGVNTEAFF. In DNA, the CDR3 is TGTGCCAGTTGTCCCGGGACAGGAGTGAACACTGAAGCTTTCTTT.

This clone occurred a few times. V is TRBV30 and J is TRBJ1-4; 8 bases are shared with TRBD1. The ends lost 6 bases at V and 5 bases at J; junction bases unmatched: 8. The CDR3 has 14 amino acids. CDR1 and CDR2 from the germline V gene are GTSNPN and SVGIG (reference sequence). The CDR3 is CACRRGLLNEKLFF. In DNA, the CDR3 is TGTGCCTGCCGCAGGGGGCTCCTCAATGAAAAACTGTTTTTT.